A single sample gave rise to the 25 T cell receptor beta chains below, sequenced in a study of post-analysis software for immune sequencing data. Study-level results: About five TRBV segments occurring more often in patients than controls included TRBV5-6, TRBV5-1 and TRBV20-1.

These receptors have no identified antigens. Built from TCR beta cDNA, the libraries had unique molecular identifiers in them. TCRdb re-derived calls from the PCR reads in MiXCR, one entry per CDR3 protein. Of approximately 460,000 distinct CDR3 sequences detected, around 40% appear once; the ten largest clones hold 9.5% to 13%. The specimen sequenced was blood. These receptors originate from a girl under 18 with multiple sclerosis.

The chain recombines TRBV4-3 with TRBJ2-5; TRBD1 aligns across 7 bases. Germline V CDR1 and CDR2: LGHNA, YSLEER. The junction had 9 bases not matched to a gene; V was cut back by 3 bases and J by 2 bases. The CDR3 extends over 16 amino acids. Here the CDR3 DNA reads TGCGCCAGCAGCCAGACCGGACAGGTACAACAAGAGACCCAGTACTTC. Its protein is CASSQTGQVQQETQYF.

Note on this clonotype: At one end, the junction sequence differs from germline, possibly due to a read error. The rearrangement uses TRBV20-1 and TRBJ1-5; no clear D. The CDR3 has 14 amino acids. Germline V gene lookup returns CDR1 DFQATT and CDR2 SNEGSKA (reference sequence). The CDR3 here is CSYAGLVSNQPQHF. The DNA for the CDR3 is TGCAGTTACGCCGGACTCGTTAGCAATCAGCCTCAGCATTTT.

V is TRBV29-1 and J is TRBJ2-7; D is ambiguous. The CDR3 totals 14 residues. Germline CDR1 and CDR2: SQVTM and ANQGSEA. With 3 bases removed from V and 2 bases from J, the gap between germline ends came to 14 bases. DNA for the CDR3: TGCAGCGTTGAGCCCTACTTCCCTACCTACGAGCAGTACTTC. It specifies CSVEPYFPTYEQYF.

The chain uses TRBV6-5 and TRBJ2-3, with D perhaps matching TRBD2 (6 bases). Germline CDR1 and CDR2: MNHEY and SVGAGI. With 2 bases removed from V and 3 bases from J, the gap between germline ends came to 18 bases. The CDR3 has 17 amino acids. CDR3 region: CASSYRRRAQVTDTQYF. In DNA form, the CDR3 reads TGTGCCAGCAGTTACCGACGGAGGGCCCAAGTAACAGATACGCAGTATTTT.

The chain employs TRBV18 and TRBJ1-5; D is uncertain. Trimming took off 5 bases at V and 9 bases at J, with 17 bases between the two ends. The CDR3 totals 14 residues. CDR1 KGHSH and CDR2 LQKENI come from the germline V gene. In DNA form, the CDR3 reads TGTGCCAGCTCAGGCGACGGCGGCACTGGGCCCCAGCATTTT. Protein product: CASSGDGGTGPQHF. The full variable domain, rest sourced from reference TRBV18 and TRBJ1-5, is NAGVMQNPRHLVRRRGQEARLRCSPMKGHSHVYWYRQLPEEGLKFMVYLQKENIIDESGMPKERFSAEFPKEGPSILRIQQVVRGDSAAYFCASSGDGGTGPQHFGDGTRLSIL.

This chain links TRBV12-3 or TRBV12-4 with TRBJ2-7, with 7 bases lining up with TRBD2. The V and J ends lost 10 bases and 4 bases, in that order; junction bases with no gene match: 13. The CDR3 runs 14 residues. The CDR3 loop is CAISSGGSVYEQYF. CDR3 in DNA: TGTGCCATCTCGTCCGGGGGGTCAGTATACGAGCAGTACTTC.

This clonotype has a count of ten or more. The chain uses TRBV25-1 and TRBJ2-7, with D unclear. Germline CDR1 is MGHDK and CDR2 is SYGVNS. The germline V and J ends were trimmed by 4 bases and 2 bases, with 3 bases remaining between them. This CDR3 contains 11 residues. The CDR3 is CASSGTYEQYF. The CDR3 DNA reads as TGTGCCAGCAGTGGGACCTACGAGCAGTACTTC.

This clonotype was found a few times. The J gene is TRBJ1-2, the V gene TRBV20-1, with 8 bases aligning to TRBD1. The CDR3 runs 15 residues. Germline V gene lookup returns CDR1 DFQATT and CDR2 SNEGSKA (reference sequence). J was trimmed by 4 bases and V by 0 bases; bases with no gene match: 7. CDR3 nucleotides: TGCAGTGCTAGAGACAGGGGGCTTCGGGGCTATGGCTACACCTTC. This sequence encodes CSARDRGLRGYGYTF.

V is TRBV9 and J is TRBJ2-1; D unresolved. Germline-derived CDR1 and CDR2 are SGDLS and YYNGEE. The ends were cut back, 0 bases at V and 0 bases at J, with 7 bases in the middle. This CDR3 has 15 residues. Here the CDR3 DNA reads TGTGCCAGCAGCGTAGGTCAGAACTCCTACAATGAGCAGTTCTTC. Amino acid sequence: CASSVGQNSYNEQFF. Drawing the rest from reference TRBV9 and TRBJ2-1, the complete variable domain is DSGVTQTPKHLITATGQRVTLRCSPRSGDLSVYWYQQSLDQGLQFLIQYYNGEERAKGNILERFSAQQFPDLHSELNLSSLELGDSALYFCASSVGQNSYNEQFFGPGTRLTVL.

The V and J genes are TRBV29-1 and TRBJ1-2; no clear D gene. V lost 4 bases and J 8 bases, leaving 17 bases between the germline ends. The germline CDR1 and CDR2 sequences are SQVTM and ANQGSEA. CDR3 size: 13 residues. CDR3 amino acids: CSVVLGWAEGYTF. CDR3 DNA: TGCAGCGTTGTTTTAGGCTGGGCGGAAGGCTACACCTTC. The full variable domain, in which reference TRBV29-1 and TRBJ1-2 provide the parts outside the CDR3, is SAVISQKPSRDICQRGTSLTIQCQVDSQVTMMFWYRQQPGQSLTLIATANQGSEATYESGFVIDKFPISRPNLTFSTLTVSNMSPEDSSIYLCSVVLGWAEGYTFGSGTRLTVV.

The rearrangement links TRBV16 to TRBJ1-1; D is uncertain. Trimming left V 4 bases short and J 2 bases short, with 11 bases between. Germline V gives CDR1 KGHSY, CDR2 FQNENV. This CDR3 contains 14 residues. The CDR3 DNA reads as TGTGCCAGCAGCCGAGCCGGATTAAACACTGAAGCTTTCTTT. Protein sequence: CASSRAGLNTEAFF. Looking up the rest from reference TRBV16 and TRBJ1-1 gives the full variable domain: GEEVAQTPKHLVRGEGQKAKLYCAPIKGHSYVFWYQQVLKNEFKFLISFQNENVFDETGMPKERFSAKCLPNSPCSLEIQATKLEDSAVYFCASSRAGLNTEAFFGQGTRLTVV.

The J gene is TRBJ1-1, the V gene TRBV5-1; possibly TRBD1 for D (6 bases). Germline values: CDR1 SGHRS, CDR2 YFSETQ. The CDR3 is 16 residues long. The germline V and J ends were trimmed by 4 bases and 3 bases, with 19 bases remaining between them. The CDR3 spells CASSLSGLPGDTEAFF. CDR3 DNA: TGCGCCAGCAGCCTGTCAGGTCTCCCAGGGGACACTGAAGCTTTCTTT.

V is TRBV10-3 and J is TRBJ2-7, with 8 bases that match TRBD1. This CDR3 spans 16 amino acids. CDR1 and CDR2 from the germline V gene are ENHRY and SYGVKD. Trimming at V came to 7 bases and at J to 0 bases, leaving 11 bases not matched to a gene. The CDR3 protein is CAITQGTGFSSYEQYF. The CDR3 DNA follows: TGTGCCATCACCCAGGGGACAGGATTTTCCTCCTACGAGCAGTACTTC.

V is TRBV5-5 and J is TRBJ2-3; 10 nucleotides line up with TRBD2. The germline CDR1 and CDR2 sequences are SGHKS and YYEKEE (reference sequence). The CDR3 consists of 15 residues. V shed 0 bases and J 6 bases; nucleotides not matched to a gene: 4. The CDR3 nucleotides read TGTGCCAGCAGCTTGGAATCTAGCGGGAGCGATACGCAGTATTTT. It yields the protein CASSLESSGSDTQYF.

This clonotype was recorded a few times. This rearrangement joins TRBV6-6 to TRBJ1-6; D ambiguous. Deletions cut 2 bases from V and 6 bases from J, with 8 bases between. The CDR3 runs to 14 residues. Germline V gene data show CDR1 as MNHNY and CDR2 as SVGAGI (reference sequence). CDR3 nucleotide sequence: TGTGCCAGCAGTTACGCTGGCGGTAATTCACCCCTCCACTTT. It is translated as CASSYAGGNSPLHF.

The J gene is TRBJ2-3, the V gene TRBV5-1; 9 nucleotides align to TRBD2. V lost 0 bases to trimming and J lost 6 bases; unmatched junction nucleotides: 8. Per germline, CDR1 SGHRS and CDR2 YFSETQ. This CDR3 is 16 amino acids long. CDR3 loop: CASSLGPAGGSDTQYF. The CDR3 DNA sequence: TGCGCCAGCAGCTTGGGCCCAGCGGGAGGTTCTGATACGCAGTATTTT.

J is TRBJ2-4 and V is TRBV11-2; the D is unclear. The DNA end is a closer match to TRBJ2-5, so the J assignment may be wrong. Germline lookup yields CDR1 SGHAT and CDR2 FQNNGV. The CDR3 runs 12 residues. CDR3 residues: CASSWAQETQYF. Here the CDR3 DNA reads TGTGCCAGCAGCTGGGCCCAAGAGACCCAGTACTTC.

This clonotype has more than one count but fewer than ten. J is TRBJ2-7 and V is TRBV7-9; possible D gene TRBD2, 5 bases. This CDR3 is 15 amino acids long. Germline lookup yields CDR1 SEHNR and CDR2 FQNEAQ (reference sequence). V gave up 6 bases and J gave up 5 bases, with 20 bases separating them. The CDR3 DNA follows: TGTGCCAGCAGGTCCCTAAGTGGGAGTCTGAACGAGCAGTACTTC. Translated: CASRSLSGSLNEQYF.

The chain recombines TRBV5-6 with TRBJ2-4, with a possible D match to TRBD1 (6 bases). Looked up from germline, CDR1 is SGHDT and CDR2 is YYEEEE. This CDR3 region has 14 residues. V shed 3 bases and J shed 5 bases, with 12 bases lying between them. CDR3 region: CASSSTGHQNIQYF. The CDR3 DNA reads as TGTGCCAGCAGCTCCACGGGACACCAAAACATTCAGTACTTC.

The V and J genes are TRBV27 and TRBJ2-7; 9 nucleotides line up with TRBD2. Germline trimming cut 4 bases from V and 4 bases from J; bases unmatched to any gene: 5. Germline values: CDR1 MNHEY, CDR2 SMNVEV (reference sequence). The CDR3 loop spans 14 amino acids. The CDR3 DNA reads TGTGCCAGCAGTTATCTAGCGGGACCGTACGAGCAGTACTTC. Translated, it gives CASSYLAGPYEQYF.

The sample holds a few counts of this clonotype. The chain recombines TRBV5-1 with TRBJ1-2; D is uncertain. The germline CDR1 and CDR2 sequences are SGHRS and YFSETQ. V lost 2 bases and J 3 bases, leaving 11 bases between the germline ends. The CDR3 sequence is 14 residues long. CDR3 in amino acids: CASSFGIRDYGYTF. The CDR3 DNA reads TGCGCCAGCAGCTTCGGCATAAGGGACTATGGCTACACCTTC.

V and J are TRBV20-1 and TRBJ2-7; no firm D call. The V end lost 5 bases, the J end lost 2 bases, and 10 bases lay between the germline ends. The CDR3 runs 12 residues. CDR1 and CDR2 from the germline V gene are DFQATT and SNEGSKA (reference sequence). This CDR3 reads CSASGPTYEQYF. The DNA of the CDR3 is TGCAGTGCTTCTGGACCGACCTACGAGCAGTACTTC.

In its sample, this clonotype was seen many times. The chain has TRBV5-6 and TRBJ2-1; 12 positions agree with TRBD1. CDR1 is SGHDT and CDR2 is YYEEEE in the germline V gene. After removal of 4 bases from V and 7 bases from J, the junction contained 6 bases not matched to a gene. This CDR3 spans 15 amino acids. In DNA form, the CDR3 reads TGTGCCAGCAGCCTATGGGACAGGGGGCTTAATGAGCAGTTCTTC. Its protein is CASSLWDRGLNEQFF.

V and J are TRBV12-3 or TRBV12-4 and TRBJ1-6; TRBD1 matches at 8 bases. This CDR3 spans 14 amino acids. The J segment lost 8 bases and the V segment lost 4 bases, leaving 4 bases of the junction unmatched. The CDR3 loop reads CASSSAGGYSPLHF. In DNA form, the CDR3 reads TGTGCCAGCAGTTCCGCAGGGGGCTATTCACCCCTCCACTTT.

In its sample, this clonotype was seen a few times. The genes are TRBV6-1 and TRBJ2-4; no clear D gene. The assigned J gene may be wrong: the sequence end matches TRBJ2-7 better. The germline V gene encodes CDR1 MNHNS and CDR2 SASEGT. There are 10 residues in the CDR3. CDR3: CASTHYEQYF. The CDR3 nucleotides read TGTGCCAGCACCCACTACGAGCAGTACTTC.